A selection of T cell receptor beta chains follows, all from one sample in a study of control samples from healthy donors and cancer patients. The table came from immunoSEQ multiplex PCR; TCRdb's copy has only in-frame clones and leaves some out. The sample lists over 120,000 clones, around 90% occurring once. The specimen sequenced was blood. The source of these receptors is a young man in good health. Both conserved end residues are part of each CDR3.

TRBV2,CASSVRGLADTQYF
TRBV7-9,CASSPRKLRGDTDTQYF
TRBV10-2,CASSEQGQGAAGANVLTF
TRBV12-5,CASGLAQEGNTIYF
TRBV27,CASREGWNTEAFF
TRBV20-1,CSASGLSQGSEQFF
TRBV6-1,CASSERSSYNSPLHF
TRBV5-1,CASSVNPTSRGNTEAFF
TRBV6-1,CASSDRVREKLFF
TRBV19,CASSGQGAEQYF
TRBV3-1/TRBV3-2,CASRGLAGVYNEQFF
TRBV5-4,CASSDVAGGDNEQFF
TRBV9,CASSVSQGNEQFF
TRBV6-2/TRBV6-3,CASSYKNRLYEQYF
TRBV7-9,CASSPSGNSYGYTF
TRBV19,CASSPLAGGDSPLHF
TRBV30,CAWSVRATLSGYEQYF
TRBV15,CATSRDLPSLAGTHTGELFF
TRBV12-5,CASGLYGNNEQFF
TRBV11-1,CASSLPSYEQYF
TRBV5-6,CASSLVRDTDTQYF
TRBV6-1,CASSEANTQYF
TRBV6-5,CASSPAGAEQYF
TRBV28,CASSLGSLLGLFF
TRBV2,CASSGVGNQPQHF
TRBV10-2,CASSESTVTEAFF
TRBV11-2,CASSLMAGREDYGYTF
TRBV9,CASSVGRGGNEQYF
TRBV30,CAWSVQTGKKNTIYF
TRBV2,CASIWGEAFF
TRBV6-5,CASSSVDSPLHF
TRBV27,CARVGSGGHEQYF